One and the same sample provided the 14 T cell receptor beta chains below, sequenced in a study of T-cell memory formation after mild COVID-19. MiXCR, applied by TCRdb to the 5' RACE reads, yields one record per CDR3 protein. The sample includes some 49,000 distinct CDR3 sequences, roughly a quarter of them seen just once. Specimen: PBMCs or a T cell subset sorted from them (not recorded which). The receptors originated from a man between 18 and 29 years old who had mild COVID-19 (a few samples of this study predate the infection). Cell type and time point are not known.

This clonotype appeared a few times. This chain's CDR3 is CASRPGQLQYF. The CDR3 region has the DNA TGTGCCAGCAGACCGGGACAGTTGCAGTACTTC. J is TRBJ2-7 and V is TRBV5-6, with 7 positions matching TRBD1. Per the germline V gene, CDR1 is SGHDT and CDR2 is YYEEEE. V gave up 5 bases and J gave up 9 bases; unmatched junction bases: 5. The CDR3 consists of 11 residues.

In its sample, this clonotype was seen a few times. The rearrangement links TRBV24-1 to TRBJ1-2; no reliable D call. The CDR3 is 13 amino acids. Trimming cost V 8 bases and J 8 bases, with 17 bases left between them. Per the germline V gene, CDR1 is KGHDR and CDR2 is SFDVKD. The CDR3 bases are TGTGCCACCACGAAGTACCACCCCATGGGCTACACCTTC. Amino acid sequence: CATTKYHPMGYTF.

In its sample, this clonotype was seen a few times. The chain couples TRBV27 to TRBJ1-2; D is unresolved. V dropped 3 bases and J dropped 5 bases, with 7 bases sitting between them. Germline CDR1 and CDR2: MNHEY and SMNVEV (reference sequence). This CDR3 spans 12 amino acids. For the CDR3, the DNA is TGTGCCAGCAGTTTGGAGGGATATGGCTACACCTTC. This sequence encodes CASSLEGYGYTF.

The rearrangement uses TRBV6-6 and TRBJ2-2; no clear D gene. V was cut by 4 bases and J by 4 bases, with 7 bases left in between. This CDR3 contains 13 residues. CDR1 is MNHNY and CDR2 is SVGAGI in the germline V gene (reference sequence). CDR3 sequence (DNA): TGTGCCAGCAGTTTTGCCCCCACCGGGGAGCTGTTTTTT. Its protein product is CASSFAPTGELFF.

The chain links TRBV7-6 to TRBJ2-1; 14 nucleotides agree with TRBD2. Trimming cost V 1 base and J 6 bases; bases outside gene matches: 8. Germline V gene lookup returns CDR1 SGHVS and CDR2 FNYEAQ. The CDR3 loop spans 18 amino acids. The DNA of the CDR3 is TGTGCCAGCAGCTTAGGGCCGGGACTAGCGGGGGCCAGCAATGAGCAGTTCTTC. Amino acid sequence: CASSLGPGLAGASNEQFF. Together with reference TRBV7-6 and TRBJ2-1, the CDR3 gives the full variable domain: GAGVSQSPRYKVTKRGQDVALRCDPISGHVSLYWYRQALGQGPEFLTYFNYEAQQDKSGLPNDRFSAERPEGSISTLTIQRTEQRDSAMYRCASSLGPGLAGASNEQFFGPGTRLTVL.

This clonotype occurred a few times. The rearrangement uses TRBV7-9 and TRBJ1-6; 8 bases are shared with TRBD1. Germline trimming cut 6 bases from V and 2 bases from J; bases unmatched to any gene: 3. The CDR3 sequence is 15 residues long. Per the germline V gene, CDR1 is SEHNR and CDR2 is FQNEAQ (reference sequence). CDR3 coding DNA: TGTGCCAGCAGGACAGGGGACGCCTATAATTCACCCCTCCACTTT. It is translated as CASRTGDAYNSPLHF.

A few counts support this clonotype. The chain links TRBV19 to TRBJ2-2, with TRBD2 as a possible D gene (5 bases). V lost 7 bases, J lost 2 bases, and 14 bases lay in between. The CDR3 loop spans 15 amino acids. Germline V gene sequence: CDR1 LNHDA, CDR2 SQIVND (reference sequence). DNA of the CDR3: TGTGCCAGTAACTTGCTAGGACTTAACACCGGGGAGCTGTTTTTT. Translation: CASNLLGLNTGELFF.

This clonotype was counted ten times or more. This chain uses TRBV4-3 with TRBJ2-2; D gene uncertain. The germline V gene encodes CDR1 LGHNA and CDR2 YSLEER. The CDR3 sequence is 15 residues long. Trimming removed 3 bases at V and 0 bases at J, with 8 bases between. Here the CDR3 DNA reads TGCGCCAGCAGCCAGGTGTCCACGAACACCGGGGAGCTGTTTTTT. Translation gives CASSQVSTNTGELFF.

The CDR3 loop is CASSATGGTGETQYF. CDR3 nucleotide sequence: TGTGCCAGCAGCGCTACGGGAGGGACGGGAGAGACCCAGTACTTC. V and J are TRBV6-5 and TRBJ2-5, with TRBD2 identical over 8 bases. V trimming: 6 bases; J trimming: 4 bases; junction bases outside the gene matches: 10. Germline assignment: CDR1 MNHEY and CDR2 SVGAGI. This CDR3 comprises 15 residues.

CDR3 in DNA: TGTGCCAGCACCGAGGAGGGGGGCTTCTCCTACAATGAGCAGTTCTTC. The encoded protein is CASTEEGGFSYNEQFF. The chain joins TRBV6-2 or TRBV6-3 to TRBJ2-1; TRBD1 or TRBD2 may be the D gene (6 bases each). From germline, CDR1 is MNHEY and CDR2 SVGEGT. Trimming removed 7 bases from V and 0 bases from J, with 16 bases in between. There are 16 residues in the CDR3.

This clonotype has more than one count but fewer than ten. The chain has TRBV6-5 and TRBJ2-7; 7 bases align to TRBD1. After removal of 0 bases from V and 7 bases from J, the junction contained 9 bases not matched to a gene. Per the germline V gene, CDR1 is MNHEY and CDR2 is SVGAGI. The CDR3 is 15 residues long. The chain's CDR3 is CASSYSRTGVGEQYF. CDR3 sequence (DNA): TGTGCCAGCAGTTACTCCCGGACAGGAGTCGGGGAGCAGTACTTC.

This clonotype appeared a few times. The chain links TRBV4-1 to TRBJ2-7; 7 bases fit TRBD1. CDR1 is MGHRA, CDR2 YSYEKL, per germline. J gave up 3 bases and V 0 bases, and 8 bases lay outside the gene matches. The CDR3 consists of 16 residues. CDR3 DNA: TGCGCCAGCAGCCAAGATCGGAACAGGGGCGTCTACGAGCAGTACTTC. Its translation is CASSQDRNRGVYEQYF.

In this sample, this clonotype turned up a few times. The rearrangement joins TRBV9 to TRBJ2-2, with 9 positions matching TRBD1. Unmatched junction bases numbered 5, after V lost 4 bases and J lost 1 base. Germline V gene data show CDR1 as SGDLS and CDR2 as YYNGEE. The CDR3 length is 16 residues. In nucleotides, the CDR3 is TGTGCCAGCAGCCATCCGGGACAGGGGAACACCGGGGAGCTGTTTTTT. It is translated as CASSHPGQGNTGELFF.

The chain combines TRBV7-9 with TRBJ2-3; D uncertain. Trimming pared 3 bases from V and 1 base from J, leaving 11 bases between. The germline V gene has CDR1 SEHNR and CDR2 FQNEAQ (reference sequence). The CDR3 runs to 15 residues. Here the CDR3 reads CASSFRTERTDTQYF. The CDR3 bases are TGTGCCAGCAGCTTTCGGACGGAACGCACAGATACGCAGTATTTT.